The table lists the clone carrying this TCR beta chain with a few counts. Its antigen remains unknown. This entry is derived from a study of post-analysis software for immune sequencing data. This CDR3 has 12 amino acids. The germline V and J ends were trimmed by 1 base and 12 bases, with 12 bases remaining between them. Presence of unique molecular identifiers characterized the TCR beta cDNA libraries. Each batch of about 0.85 to 10 million T cells produced roughly 450,000 cDNA molecules. TCRdb called the PCR reads again in MiXCR, with one record for every CDR3 protein. The table lists a few hundred thousand distinct CDR3 sequences, less than 35% of them singletons. General study results and limits: Multiple sclerosis patients showed significantly lower normalized Chao1 diversity than controls did. There were a few TRBV segments more frequent in patients than controls, and TRBV5-6, TRBV5-1 and TRBV20-1 were among them.

The receptor was derived from a girl between 5 and 17 years old with multiple sclerosis. Material for sequencing was blood. The V call is TRBV12-3 or TRBV12-4, the J call TRBJ1-2, with D possibly being TRBD1 (5 bases). The CDR3 is CASSLGVGDHTF. CDR3 bases: TGTGCCAGCAGTTTAGGCGTAGGGGACCACACCTTC.